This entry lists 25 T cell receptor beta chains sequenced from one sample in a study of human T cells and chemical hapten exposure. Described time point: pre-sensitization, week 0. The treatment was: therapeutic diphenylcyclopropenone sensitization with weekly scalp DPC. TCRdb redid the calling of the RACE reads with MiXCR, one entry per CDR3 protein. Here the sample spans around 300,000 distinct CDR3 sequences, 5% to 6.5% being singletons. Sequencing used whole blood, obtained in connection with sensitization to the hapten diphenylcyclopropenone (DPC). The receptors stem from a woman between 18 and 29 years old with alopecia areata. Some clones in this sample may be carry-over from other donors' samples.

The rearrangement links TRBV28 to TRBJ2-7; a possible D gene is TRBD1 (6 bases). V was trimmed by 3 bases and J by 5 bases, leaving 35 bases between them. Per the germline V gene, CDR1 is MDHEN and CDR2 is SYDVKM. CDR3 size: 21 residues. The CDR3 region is CASSFLSFRQPRDNTPNEQYF. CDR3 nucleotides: TGTGCCAGCAGTTTTCTATCCTTCCGGCAACCCCGGGACAACACTCCCAACGAGCAGTACTTC.

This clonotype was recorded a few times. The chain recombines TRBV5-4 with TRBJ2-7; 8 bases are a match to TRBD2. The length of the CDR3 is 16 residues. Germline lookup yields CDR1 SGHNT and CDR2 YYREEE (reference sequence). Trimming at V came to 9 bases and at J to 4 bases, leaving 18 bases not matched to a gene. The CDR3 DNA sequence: TGTGCCACCCAGTCGGGGGGGGGCTCCCCGGGGTACGAGCAGTACTTC. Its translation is CATQSGGGSPGYEQYF. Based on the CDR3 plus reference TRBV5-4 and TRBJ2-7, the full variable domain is ETGVTQSPTHLIKTRGQQVTLRCSSQSGHNTVSWYQQALGQGPQFIFQYYREEENGRGNFPPRFSGLQFPNYSSELNVNALELDDSALYLCATQSGGGSPGYEQYFGPGTRLTVT.

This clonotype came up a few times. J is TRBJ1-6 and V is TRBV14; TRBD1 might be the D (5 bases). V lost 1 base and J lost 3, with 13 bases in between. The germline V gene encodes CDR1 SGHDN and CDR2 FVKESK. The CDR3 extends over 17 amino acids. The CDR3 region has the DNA TGTGCCAGCAGCCAAGCGCCCGGGGACCTCTATAATTCACCCCTCCACTTT. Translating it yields CASSQAPGDLYNSPLHF.

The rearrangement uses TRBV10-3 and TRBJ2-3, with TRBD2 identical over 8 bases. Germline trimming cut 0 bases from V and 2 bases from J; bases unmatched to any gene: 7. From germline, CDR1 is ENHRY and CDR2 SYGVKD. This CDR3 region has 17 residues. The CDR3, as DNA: TGTGCCATCAGTGAGTCCGGGGGGGCCAAGTTCACAGATACGCAGTATTTT. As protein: CAISESGGAKFTDTQYF.

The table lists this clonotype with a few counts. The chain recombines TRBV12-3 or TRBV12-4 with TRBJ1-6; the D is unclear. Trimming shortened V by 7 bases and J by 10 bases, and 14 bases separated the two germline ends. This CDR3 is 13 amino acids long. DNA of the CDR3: TGTGCCAGCACTGACATTTTAAGATCACCCCTCCACTTT. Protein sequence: CASTDILRSPLHF.

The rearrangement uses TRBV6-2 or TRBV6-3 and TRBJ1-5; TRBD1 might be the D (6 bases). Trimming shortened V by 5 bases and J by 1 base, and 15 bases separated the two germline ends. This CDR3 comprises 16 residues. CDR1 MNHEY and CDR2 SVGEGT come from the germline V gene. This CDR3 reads CASSRRAGASNQPQHF. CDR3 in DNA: TGTGCCAGCAGTCGACGGGCAGGGGCGAGCAATCAGCCCCAGCATTTT.

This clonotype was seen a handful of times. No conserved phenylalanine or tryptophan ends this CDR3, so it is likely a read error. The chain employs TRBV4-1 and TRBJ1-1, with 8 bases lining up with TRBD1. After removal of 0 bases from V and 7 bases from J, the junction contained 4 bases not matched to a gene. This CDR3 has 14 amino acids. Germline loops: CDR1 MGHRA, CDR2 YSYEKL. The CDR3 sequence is CASSQEAGGFEAFC. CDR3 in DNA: TGCGCCAGCAGCCAAGAGGCAGGGGGCTTTGAAGCTTTCTGT.

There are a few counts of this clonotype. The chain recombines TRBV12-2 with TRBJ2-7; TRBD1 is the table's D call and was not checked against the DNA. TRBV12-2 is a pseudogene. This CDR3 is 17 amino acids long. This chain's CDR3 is CASRLDAGGFLSYEQYF. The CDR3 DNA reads TGTGCAAGTCGCTTAGACGCGGGGGGATTCCTTTCCTACGAGCAGTACTTC.

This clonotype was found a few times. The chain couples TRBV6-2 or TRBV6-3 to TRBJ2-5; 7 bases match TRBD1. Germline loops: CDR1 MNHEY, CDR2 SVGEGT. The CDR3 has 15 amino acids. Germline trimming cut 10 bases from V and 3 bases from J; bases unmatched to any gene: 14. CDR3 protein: CATLTWSGGEETQYF. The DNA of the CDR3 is TGTGCCACCCTGACGTGGTCAGGGGGAGAAGAGACCCAGTACTTC.

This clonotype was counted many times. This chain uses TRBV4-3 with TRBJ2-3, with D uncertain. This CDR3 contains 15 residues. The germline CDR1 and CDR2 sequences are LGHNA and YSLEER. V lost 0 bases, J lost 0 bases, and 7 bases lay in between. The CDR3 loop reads CASSQDPASTDTQYF. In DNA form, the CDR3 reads TGCGCCAGCAGCCAAGACCCAGCGAGCACAGATACGCAGTATTTT.

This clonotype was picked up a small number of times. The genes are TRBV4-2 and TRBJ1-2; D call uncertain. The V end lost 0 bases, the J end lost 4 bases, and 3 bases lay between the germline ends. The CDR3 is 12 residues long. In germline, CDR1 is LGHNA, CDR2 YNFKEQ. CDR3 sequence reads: CASSQDIYGYTF. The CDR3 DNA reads TGTGCCAGCAGCCAAGATATCTATGGCTACACCTTC.

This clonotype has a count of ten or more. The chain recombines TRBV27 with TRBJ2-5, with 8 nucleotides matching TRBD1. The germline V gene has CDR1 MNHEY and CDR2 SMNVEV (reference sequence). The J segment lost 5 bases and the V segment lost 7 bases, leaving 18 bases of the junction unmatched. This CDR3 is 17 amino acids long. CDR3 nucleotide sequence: TGTGCCAGCACCGACCCAAGCCCGACAGGGGCGTTGGAGACCCAGTACTTC. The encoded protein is CASTDPSPTGALETQYF.

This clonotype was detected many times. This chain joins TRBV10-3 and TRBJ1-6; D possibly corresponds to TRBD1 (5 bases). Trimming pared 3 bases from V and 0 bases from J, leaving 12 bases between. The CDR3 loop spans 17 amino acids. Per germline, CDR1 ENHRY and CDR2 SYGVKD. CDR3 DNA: TGTGCCATCAGTGATACCGGGGGGAGCTCCTATAATTCACCCCTCCACTTT. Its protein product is CAISDTGGSSYNSPLHF.

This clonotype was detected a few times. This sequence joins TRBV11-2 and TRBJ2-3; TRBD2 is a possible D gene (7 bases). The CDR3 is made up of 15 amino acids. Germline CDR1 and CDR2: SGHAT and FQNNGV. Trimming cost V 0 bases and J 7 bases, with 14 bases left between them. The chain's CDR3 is CASSLEGGAPNTQYF. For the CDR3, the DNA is TGTGCCAGCAGCTTAGAGGGGGGGGCTCCTAATACGCAGTATTTT.

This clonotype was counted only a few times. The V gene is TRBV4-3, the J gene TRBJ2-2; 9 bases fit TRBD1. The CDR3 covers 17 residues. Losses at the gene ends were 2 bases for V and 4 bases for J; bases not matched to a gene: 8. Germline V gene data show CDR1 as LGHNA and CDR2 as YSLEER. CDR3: CASSQPTGGAGTGELFF. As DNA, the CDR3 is TGCGCCAGCAGCCAACCAACAGGGGGCGCGGGCACCGGGGAGCTGTTTTTT.

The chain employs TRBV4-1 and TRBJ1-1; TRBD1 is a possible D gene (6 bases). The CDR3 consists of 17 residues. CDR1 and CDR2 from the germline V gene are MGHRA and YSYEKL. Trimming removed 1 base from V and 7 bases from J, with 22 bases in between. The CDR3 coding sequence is TGCGCCAGCAGCCAAGGGACAGCTAGGGGTCTATGGGGTGAAGCTTTCTTT. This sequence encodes CASSQGTARGLWGEAFF.

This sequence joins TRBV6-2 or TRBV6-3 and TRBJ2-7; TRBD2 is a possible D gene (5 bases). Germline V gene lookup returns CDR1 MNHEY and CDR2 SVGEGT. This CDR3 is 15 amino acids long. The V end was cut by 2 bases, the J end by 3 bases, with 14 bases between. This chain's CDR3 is CASSYAGGRFYEQYF. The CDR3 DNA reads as TGTGCCAGCAGTTACGCGGGTGGACGATTCTACGAGCAGTACTTC.

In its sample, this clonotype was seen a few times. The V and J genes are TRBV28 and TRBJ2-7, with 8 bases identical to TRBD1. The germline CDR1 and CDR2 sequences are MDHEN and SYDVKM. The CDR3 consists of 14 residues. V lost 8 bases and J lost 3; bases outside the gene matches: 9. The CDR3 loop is CASRGAGGNYEQYF. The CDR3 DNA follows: TGTGCCAGCCGTGGGGCAGGGGGCAACTACGAGCAGTACTTC.

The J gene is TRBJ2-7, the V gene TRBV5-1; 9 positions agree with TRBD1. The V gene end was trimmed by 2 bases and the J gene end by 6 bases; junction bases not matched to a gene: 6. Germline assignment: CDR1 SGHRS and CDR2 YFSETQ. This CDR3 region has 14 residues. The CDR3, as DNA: TGCGCCAGCAGCTTCCAGGACAGGGGAGGCGAGCAGTACTTC. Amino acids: CASSFQDRGGEQYF.

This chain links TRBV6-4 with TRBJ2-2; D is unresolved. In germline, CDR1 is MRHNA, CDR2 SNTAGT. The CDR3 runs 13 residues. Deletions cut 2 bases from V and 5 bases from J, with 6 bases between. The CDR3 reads CASSDRKTGELFF. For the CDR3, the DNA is TGTGCCAGCAGTGACAGGAAAACCGGGGAGCTGTTTTTT.

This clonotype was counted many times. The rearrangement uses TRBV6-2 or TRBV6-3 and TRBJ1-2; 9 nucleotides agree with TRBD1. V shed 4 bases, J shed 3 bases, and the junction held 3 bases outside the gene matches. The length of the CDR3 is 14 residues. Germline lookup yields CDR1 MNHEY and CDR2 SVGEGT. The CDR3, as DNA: TGTGCCAGCAGTTCAAGGACAGGGGACTATGGCTACACCTTC. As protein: CASSSRTGDYGYTF.

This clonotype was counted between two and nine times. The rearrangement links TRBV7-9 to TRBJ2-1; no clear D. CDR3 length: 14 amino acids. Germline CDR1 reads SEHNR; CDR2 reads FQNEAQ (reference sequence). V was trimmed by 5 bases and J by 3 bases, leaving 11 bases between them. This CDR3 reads CASSPPRSYNEQFF. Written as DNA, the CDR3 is TGTGCCAGCAGCCCCCCCCGCAGCTACAATGAGCAGTTCTTC.

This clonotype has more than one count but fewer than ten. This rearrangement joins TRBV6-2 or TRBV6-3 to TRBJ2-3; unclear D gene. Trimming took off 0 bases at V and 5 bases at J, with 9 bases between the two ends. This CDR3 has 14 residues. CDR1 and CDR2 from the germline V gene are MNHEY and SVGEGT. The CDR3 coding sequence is TGTGCCAGCAGTTACTCTGACACGATAGATACGCAGTATTTT. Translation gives CASSYSDTIDTQYF.

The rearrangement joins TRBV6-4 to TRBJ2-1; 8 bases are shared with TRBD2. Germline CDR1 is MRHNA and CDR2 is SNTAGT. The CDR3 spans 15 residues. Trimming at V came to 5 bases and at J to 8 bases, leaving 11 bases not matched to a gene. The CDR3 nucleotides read TGTGCCAGCAGTTGGAGAGCGGGGGTAACGGATGAGCAGTTCTTC. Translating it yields CASSWRAGVTDEQFF.

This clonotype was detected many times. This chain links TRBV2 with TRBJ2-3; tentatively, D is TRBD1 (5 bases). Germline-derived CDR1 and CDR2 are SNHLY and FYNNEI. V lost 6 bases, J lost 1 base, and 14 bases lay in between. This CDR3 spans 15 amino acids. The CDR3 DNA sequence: TGTGCCAGCAGCGAGTTTTCACAGGGCACAGATACGCAGTATTTT. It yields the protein CASSEFSQGTDTQYF.